The source of this T cell receptor (beta chain) is a study of blood T cell repertoires in COVID-19. Original processing methods: The assay estimated nucleated cells by amplifying reference gene primers. Assay used: immunoSEQ multiplex PCR; TCRdb lists only in-frame clones, some missing. That table gives V, J and clone size, and the DNA gave D and trimming. The table shows fewer than 250,000 clones, with 75% to 85% occurring only once. The CDR3 sequence is 14 residues long. Germline V CDR1 and CDR2: SGHRS, YFSETQ. Unmatched junction bases numbered 10, after V lost 4 bases and J lost 6 bases. This receptor was obtained from a human donor in a cohort sampled during active COVID-19. The chain links TRBV5-1 to TRBJ2-7; 7 nucleotides agree with TRBD2. Sequencing input: peripheral blood. The DNA for the CDR3 is TGCGCCAGCAGCATTGGGGCGGGGGATGGCGAGCAGTACTTC. Its protein is CASSIGAGDGEQYF.